The source of this T cell receptor beta chain is a study of blood T cell repertoires in COVID-19. Study as a whole: Samples taken during acute and convalescent COVID-19 were collected in the United States, Italy and Spain.

There are 12 residues in the CDR3. Germline loops: CDR1 LNHDA, CDR2 SQIVND (reference sequence). V lost 8 bases and J lost 6, with 13 bases in between. In the study's own analysis: Counts of nucleated cells, estimated from reference gene primer amplification, were obtained. Clones were sequenced by immunoSEQ multiplex PCR, and TCRdb holds only the in-frame ones, with some missing. V, J and clone size were drawn from that table, and D and trimming were deduced from the DNA. The sample has a few hundred thousand clones; about 85% are singletons. The chain combines TRBV19 with TRBJ1-1, with a possible D match to TRBD1 (6 bases). Sequencing used peripheral blood. This sequence originates from a woman younger than 30 with acute or convalescent COVID-19. The CDR3 DNA reads as TGTGCCAGTGGAAGTGGGGGCCCTGAAGCTTTCTTT. Translating it yields CASGSGGPEAFF.